This T cell receptor beta chain stems from a study of blood T cell repertoires in COVID-19. CDR3 size: 15 residues. Trimming took off 4 bases at V and 2 bases at J, with 11 bases between the two ends. CDR1 and CDR2 (germline): SGHDN, FVKESK. Original processing notes: Estimation of nucleated cell counts was performed using reference gene primer amplification. Using immunoSEQ multiplex PCR, the repertoire was profiled, and TCRdb retains in-frame clones only, with some absent. V and J calls and clone size are those listed in that table; D and trimming were worked out from the DNA. The sample records 300,000 to 500,000 clones, 88% being singletons. Residents of about two dozen US areas, aged roughly 18 to 89 years, made up the participants. Researchers sorted participants into cohorts using their self-reported clinical history.

V gene TRBV14 combines with J gene TRBJ2-2, with D maybe TRBD1 (6 bases). The sequenced material came from PBMCs or T cells enriched from blood (not recorded which). The TCR was taken from a woman aged 40 to 55 with acute COVID-19. The CDR3 nucleotides read TGTGCCAGCAGCCGTCGGGACATTAACACCGGGGAGCTGTTTTTT. Translated: CASSRRDINTGELFF.